This T cell receptor beta chain comes out of a study of somatic mutations in cytotoxic T cells in rheumatoid arthritis (TCRdb year 2017). Background on the whole study: Before any treatment started and right after they were diagnosed, patients gave peripheral blood samples (about 30 ml EDTA). TCRB deep sequencing was performed for roughly 66 rheumatoid arthritis patients and about 20 healthy controls. Sorted V beta1+ cells also underwent TCRB sequencing, and some V beta antibody-stained T-cell populations were flow-sorted at nearly 100% purity on a FACSAria II or Sony SH800. The study asked whether expanded CD8+ T-cell clones in newly diagnosed, untreated rheumatoid arthritis carry somatic mutations, and used TCRB deep sequencing to characterize clonality. Patients and controls did not essentially differ in median age, which was nearly identical between the groups. The paper's findings and limits, for the study overall: CD8+ T-cell clonality in rheumatoid arthritis patients was not significantly different from that in age-matched healthy controls. Several identical CD8+ TCRB sequences were found in both blood and synovial fluid, and in 8 of 65 patients the largest CD8+ clone exceeded 20% of CD8+ cells. Healthy controls showed no age-related increase in CD8+ clonality, whereas patients did (Spearman r ~ 0.49). No adjustment for multiple comparisons was made for the slight TRBV07 underrepresentation in patients. It was unknown which antigens the expanded CD8+ clones targeted, and their absence from virus-specific databases did not exclude viral specificity.

V loses 1 base, J loses 6 bases, and the germline ends lie 10 bases apart. For CDR1 and CDR2, the germline V gene lists SGHDT and YYEEEE. The CDR3 starts with the cysteine, ends with the phenylalanine, and has 13 residues. Only the CDR3 DNA stays, 39 bases, in frame from base 1. Genomic DNA underwent TCRB CDR3 sequencing using the immunoSEQ assay. The original pipeline was this. Patient CD8+ clones larger than 1% were compared against published virus-specific TCRB sequences, and only a few matched. Nothing other than productive TCRB rearrangements was included in the analyses. A clone was defined by a unique TCRB CDR3 sequence, and clonality was computed as a productive clonality index based on Shannon entropy. Repertoire overlap for a pair of samples was computed from each clone's template counts relative to total templates per sample. Flow cytometry-measured V-gene usage correlated with V-gene usage from TCRB sequencing, with a Spearman r of roughly 0.56. TCRdb re-hosts the immuneACCESS table, in-frame sequences only. Its copies lack some clones; in the studies checked, an unresolved V gene accounts for under half of them, and the cause for the rest is not known. V and J calls and clone size follow that table, whereas D and trimming were derived from the DNA. The sample table shows roughly 13,000 clones, and about three quarters are seen once. Less than 9% of the sample is taken by the ten largest.

In regard to this clone: What antigen it recognizes has not been identified. The record has no base qualities; no much larger clone is one base away.

CD4+ and CD8+ cells were isolated by positive magnetic bead selection on an AutoMACS, and purity was checked by flow cytometry. Initial screening for clonal expansions relied on flow cytometry with a TCR V beta antibody panel, after which sorted CD8+ fractions underwent TCRB deep sequencing for characterization. Ficoll-Paque PLUS density gradient separation was used to isolate peripheral blood mononuclear cells. Using Nucleospin Tissue or Tissue XS kits, DNA was extracted from CD4-enriched, CD8-enriched or PBMC samples, with quantification by a Qubit 2.0 fluorometer. Sequenced input: CD8+ T cells sorted from blood. The receptor was isolated from an adult with rheumatoid arthritis. Recombination joined TRBV5-6 with TRBJ1-2; a weak D assignment points to TRBD1 (5 bases agree). The bases read TGTGCCAGCAGCTTGAGAGGGGTAGATGGCTACACCTTC. It is translated as CASSLRGVDGYTF.